These 8 T cell receptor beta chains originate from one sample sequenced in a study of CD8+ T cells in alopecia areata. The treatment here: oral pan-JAK inhibitor, 5-10 mg twice daily. Following RNA extraction, reverse transcription yielded cDNA that acted as the sequencing template. Data came from immunoSEQ multiplex PCR; TCRdb stores just in-frame clones and leaves some out. The sample records around 200,000 clones, under 70% being singletons. The sample in question was CD4+ T cells sorted from blood, obtained at week 4, from a patient treated with tofacitinib. Receptor source: a human donor with alopecia areata.

V and J are TRBV11-2 and TRBJ2-6; the D is unclear. Germline CDR1 SGHAT, CDR2 FQNNGV. The V and J ends lost 2 bases and 0 bases respectively, with 5 bases between them. This CDR3 has 15 amino acids. CDR3 region: CASSLRISGANVLTF. The CDR3 coding sequence is TGTGCCAGCAGCTTACGGATCTCTGGGGCCAACGTCCTGACTTTC.

This sequence joins TRBV5-6 and TRBJ1-6; no reliable D call. This CDR3 is built from 16 residues. V lost 4 bases, J lost 14 bases, and 25 bases lay in between. Per the germline V gene, CDR1 is SGHDT and CDR2 is YYEEEE. The CDR3 DNA reads as TGTGCCAGCAGCCGAGCCGGTGGTACTCTCTTCCCGGCCCTCCACTTT. Amino acids: CASSRAGGTLFPALHF.

This clone was recorded a few times. The V and J genes are TRBV2 and TRBJ2-2; D is perhaps TRBD2 (5 bases). The germline V gene has CDR1 SNHLY and CDR2 FYNNEI. The CDR3 is 13 amino acids. V was cut by 7 bases and J by 4 bases, with 10 bases left in between. The CDR3 DNA is TGTGCCAGCAAGGGAGAGGGCACCGGGGAGCTGTTTTTT. It translates to CASKGEGTGELFF. The full variable domain, completed using reference TRBV2 and TRBJ2-2, is EPEVTQTPSHQVTQMGQEVILRCVPISNHLYFYWYRQILGQKVEFLVSFYNNEISEKSEIFDDQFSVERPDGSNFTLKIRSTKLEDSAMYFCASKGEGTGELFFGEGSRLTVL.

V is TRBV6-5 and J is TRBJ1-3; TRBD1 is a possible D gene (6 bases). V shed 4 bases and J shed 4 bases, with 14 bases lying between them. The CDR3 consists of 15 residues. Germline CDR1 is MNHEY and CDR2 is SVGAGI. As DNA, the CDR3 is TGTGCCAGCAGTTCCCCGGGGGCATGGGGAAACACCATATATTTT. This translates into CASSSPGAWGNTIYF.

A single count supports this clone. This chain links TRBV9 with TRBJ2-3, with 7 nucleotides matching TRBD2. In germline, CDR1 is SGDLS, CDR2 YYNGEE. Germline trimming cut 2 bases from V and 6 bases from J; bases unmatched to any gene: 9. The CDR3 totals 15 residues. The CDR3 here is CASSVGTNEGDTQYF. The CDR3 nucleotides are TGTGCCAGCAGCGTCGGGACTAACGAGGGGGATACGCAGTATTTT. Looking up the rest from reference TRBV9 and TRBJ2-3 gives the full variable domain: DSGVTQTPKHLITATGQRVTLRCSPRSGDLSVYWYQQSLDQGLQFLIQYYNGEERAKGNILERFSAQQFPDLHSELNLSSLELGDSALYFCASSVGTNEGDTQYFGPGTRLTVL.

This clone has only one observation. The chain links TRBV29-1 to TRBJ1-1; D perhaps matches TRBD1 (6 bases). Per germline, CDR1 SQVTM and CDR2 ANQGSEA. The ends were cut back, 6 bases at V and 1 base at J, with 9 bases in the middle. This CDR3 has 12 residues. CDR3 amino acids: CSVQGWNTEAFF. The CDR3 DNA reads TGCAGCGTACAGGGTTGGAACACTGAAGCTTTCTTT.

This clone was seen a handful of times. V and J are TRBV29-1 and TRBJ2-5; no reliable D call. Germline values: CDR1 SQVTM, CDR2 ANQGSEA. The CDR3 has 11 amino acids. The CDR3, as DNA: TGCTCTAATCAAGTCGGAGAGACCCAGTACTTC. Residues: CSNQVGETQYF.

This clone was recorded a few times. This chain links TRBV7-9 with TRBJ1-4; D gene uncertain. With 3 bases removed from V and 0 bases from J, the gap between germline ends came to 8 bases. Germline lookup yields CDR1 SEHNR and CDR2 FQNEAQ (reference sequence). This CDR3 region has 15 residues. CDR3 sequence: CASSFDGATNEKLFF. CDR3 coding DNA: TGTGCCAGCAGCTTCGACGGTGCAACTAATGAAAAACTGTTTTTT. Complete variable domain (other parts from reference TRBV7-9 and TRBJ1-4): DTGVSQNPRHKITKRGQNVTFRCDPISEHNRLYWYRQTLGQGPEFLTYFQNEAQLEKSRLLSDRFSAERPKGSFSTLEIQRTEQGDSAMYLCASSFDGATNEKLFFGSGTQLSVL.